This T cell receptor (beta chain) comes out of a study of T cells in Graves' hyperthyroidism and ophthalmopathy. Study-wide findings and caveats: By a 13 V-J model, ophthalmopathy was set apart from stable hyperthyroidism. Blood held most thyroid clonotypes expanded above 0.001 frequency.

What was amplified from RNA transcripts were TCR beta CDR3 regions. The HTBI primer set was used in a first-round RT-PCR of the TCR CDR3. Each CDR3 protein gets one entry after TCRdb re-called the multiplex PCR reads with MiXCR. The sample contains 480,000 or so distinct CDR3 sequences, about 46% of which appear only once. The V gene end was trimmed by 3 bases and the J gene end by 7 bases; junction bases not matched to a gene: 14. Germline V CDR1 and CDR2: DFQATT, SNEGSKA (reference sequence). This CDR3 is built from 15 residues. Uncontrolled infections, other autoimmune diseases, pregnancy or lactation led to exclusion of patients. Points on this clonotype: As yet, its antigen is unknown.

Sequenced: peripheral blood or thyroid tissue (not recorded which). This clonotype originated in an adult woman with Graves' disease, either hyperthyroidism or ophthalmopathy (not recorded which). This chain joins TRBV20-1 and TRBJ1-2, with 7 bases aligning to TRBD1. CDR3 residues: CSASRRGGTERGYTF. The CDR3 DNA reads TGCAGTGCTAGTCGCAGGGGGGGGACGGAACGTGGCTACACCTTC.